This TCR beta chain appears in the sequencing data of a study of CXCR3-negative and CXCR3-positive naive CD8 T cells. Study as a whole: Roughly 1.5 +/- 0.3 million TRB reads came from each library, giving around 140 million in total.

Findings and caveats of the study: TRB CDR3s of CXCR3-positive naive cells were more hydrophobic than those of CXCR3-negative naive cells. With surface CD5 comparable between naive subsets, TCR strength was estimated using properties derived from the TRB CDR3.

A note on this clonotype: Its antigen is as yet unknown.

This CDR3 comprises 16 residues. Germline V lookup: CDR1 LGHNA, CDR2 YNFKEQ. UMI-labeled TRB cDNA libraries were prepared by 5' RACE. TCRdb reprocessed the 5' RACE reads, with one entry per CDR3 protein and no DNA. This table lists approximately 59,000 distinct CDR3 sequences. The receptor was isolated from a human donor in good health. Some clones in this sample may be carry-over from other donors' samples. The chain carries TRBV4-2 and TRBJ1-1. Specimen: naive CXCR3+ CD8+ T cells from blood. As to subset: CD45RO-CCR7+CD27+CD95- naive CD8+ T cells expressing CXCR3 (TNR3+). The CDR3 sequence is CASSQVILTVNTEAFF.